These 16 T cell receptor beta chains came from one sample sequenced in a study of T-cell reconstitution after alpha-beta-depleted transplantation in children. Preparation of the TCRbeta library used unique molecular identifiers. TCRdb used MiXCR to reprocess the PCR reads, holding one entry per CDR3 protein. The sample lists about 540,000 distinct CDR3 sequences, 25% to 30% seen once, with approximately 39% in the top ten. The sample was PBMCs, taken before TCRalphabeta/CD19-depleted stem cell transplant. These receptors originate from a boy younger than two with Wiskott-Aldrich syndrome, due to receive a stem cell transplant.

This clonotype was recorded a few times. The chain combines TRBV5-4 with TRBJ2-1; 13 nucleotides match TRBD2. Trimming removed 4 bases from V and 6 bases from J; junction bases left unmatched: 7. This CDR3 has 16 residues. Germline CDR1 SGHNT, CDR2 YYREEE (reference sequence). The CDR3 region has the DNA TGTGCCAGCAGCCATGGAGGACTAGCGGGAGTCAATGAGCAGTTCTTC. As protein: CASSHGGLAGVNEQFF.

This clonotype came up a few times. This chain connects TRBV11-2 to TRBJ2-2; 9 nucleotides match TRBD2. The CDR3 consists of 20 residues. Germline values: CDR1 SGHAT, CDR2 FQNNGV. The junction had 12 bases not matched to a gene; V was cut back by 1 base and J by 0 bases. The CDR3 nucleotides read TGTGCCAGCAGCTTAGTCCCCCTGAGGCGCGGGAGGGCGAACACCGGGGAGCTGTTTTTT. It is translated as CASSLVPLRRGRANTGELFF. Full variable domain (outside the CDR3, taken from reference TRBV11-2 and TRBJ2-2): EAGVAQSPRYKIIEKRQSVAFWCNPISGHATLYWYQQILGQGPKLLIQFQNNGVVDDSQLPKDRFSAERLKGVDSTLKIQPAKLEDSAVYLCASSLVPLRRGRANTGELFFGEGSRLTVL.

The genes are TRBV5-5 and TRBJ1-3; 8 bases are shared with TRBD1. With 4 bases clipped from V and 2 bases from J, the junction kept 8 bases outside the gene matches. The CDR3 loop spans 16 amino acids. Germline CDR1 SGHKS, CDR2 YYEKEE (reference sequence). The CDR3 region is CASSLGQAAPGNTIYF. The DNA for the CDR3 is TGTGCCAGCAGCCTGGGACAGGCGGCTCCTGGAAACACCATATATTTT.

This rearrangement joins TRBV20-1 to TRBJ2-7, with D hard to call. This CDR3 is 12 amino acids long. CDR1 is DFQATT, CDR2 SNEGSKA, per germline (reference sequence). Trimming removed 3 bases from V and 3 bases from J, with 9 bases in between. CDR3 protein: CSASNVLYEQYF. DNA of the CDR3: TGCAGTGCTAGTAACGTCCTCTACGAGCAGTACTTC.

This clonotype was seen a few times. This chain links TRBV6-1 with TRBJ2-7, with D tentatively TRBD2 (5 bases). This CDR3 contains 13 residues. Trimming removed 10 bases from V and 2 bases from J, with 15 bases in between. Germline lookup yields CDR1 MNHNS and CDR2 SASEGT. The DNA of the CDR3 is TGTGCCATCGAGAAAAGCGGAACCTACGAGCAGTACTTC. As protein: CAIEKSGTYEQYF.

CDR3 in DNA: TGTGCCAGCACCATGGACAAAGGGCGCTTTCAGCCCCAGCATTTT. Protein: CASTMDKGRFQPQHF. The chain links TRBV12-3 or TRBV12-4 to TRBJ1-5; a possible D gene is TRBD1 (5 bases). The germline V and J ends were trimmed by 7 bases and 6 bases, with 19 bases remaining between them. The CDR3 is made up of 15 amino acids.

This chain connects TRBV5-1 to TRBJ2-3; D is unclear. Germline CDR1 SGHRS, CDR2 YFSETQ. The V end lost 2 bases, the J end lost 5 bases, and 9 bases lay between the germline ends. This CDR3 contains 13 residues. Here the CDR3 DNA reads TGCGCCAGCAGCTTACCGACGCAAGATACGCAGTATTTT. It yields the protein CASSLPTQDTQYF.

In its sample, this clonotype was seen once. CDR3 nucleotides: TGTGCCACCAGCAACGCGGCCAAGATCTCCTACGAGCAGTACTTC. Protein: CATSNAAKISYEQYF. The rearrangement joins TRBV15 to TRBJ2-7; the D is unclear. V lost 4 bases and J 0 bases, leaving 13 bases between the germline ends. This CDR3 is 15 amino acids long. Germline-derived CDR1 and CDR2 are LNHNV and YYDKDF (reference sequence).

This clonotype was recorded a few times. The rearrangement uses TRBV6-5 and TRBJ2-3; 11 bases are shared with TRBD2. V shed 2 bases, J shed 5 bases, and the junction held 6 bases outside the gene matches. Germline lookup yields CDR1 MNHEY and CDR2 SVGAGI. The CDR3 spans 16 residues. CDR3 sequence: CASSYELAGAGDTQYF. The CDR3 DNA is TGTGCCAGCAGTTACGAACTAGCGGGAGCGGGAGATACGCAGTATTTT.

This chain links TRBV20-1 with TRBJ2-2, with D uncertain. Per the germline V gene, CDR1 is DFQATT and CDR2 is SNEGSKA (reference sequence). V gave up 2 bases and J gave up 0 bases, with 10 bases separating them. This CDR3 has 15 residues. The CDR3 reads CSARRRSPNTGELFF. DNA of the CDR3: TGCAGTGCTAGAAGGCGGTCACCGAACACCGGGGAGCTGTTTTTT.

The chain's CDR3 is CASSSLLRASGSLNTQYF. DNA of the CDR3: TGTGCCAGCAGCTCCCTACTTCGGGCTAGCGGGAGTTTAAATACGCAGTATTTT. This chain connects TRBV11-2 to TRBJ2-3; 10 nucleotides agree with TRBD2. The CDR3 is 18 amino acids. V lost 4 bases and J lost 7; bases outside the gene matches: 17. Per the germline V gene, CDR1 is SGHAT and CDR2 is FQNNGV.

This clonotype was detected a few times. This rearrangement joins TRBV20-1 to TRBJ2-5, with D possibly being TRBD1 or TRBD2 (6 bases each). This CDR3 comprises 16 residues. Germline V gives CDR1 DFQATT, CDR2 SNEGSKA (reference sequence). Trimming shortened V by 0 bases and J by 2 bases, and 16 bases separated the two germline ends. Written as DNA, the CDR3 is TGCAGTGCTAGAGATCCAGGCGGGACACAGCAAGAGACCCAGTACTTC. The encoded protein is CSARDPGGTQQETQYF.

The rearrangement joins TRBV11-1 to TRBJ2-1; weak D call: TRBD1 (6 bases). Trimming left V 4 bases short and J 8 bases short, with 15 bases between. The CDR3 runs to 14 residues. Germline CDR1 and CDR2: SGHAT and FQDESV (reference sequence). CDR3 bases: TGTGCCAGCAGCTCCCGAAGGGGGAAAGATGAGCAGTTCTTC. Protein sequence: CASSSRRGKDEQFF.

The chain recombines TRBV18 with TRBJ1-2, with TRBD1 as a possible D gene (5 bases). V was clipped by 0 bases and J by 4 bases, with 9 bases between them. Germline lookup yields CDR1 KGHSH and CDR2 LQKENI. This CDR3 is 14 amino acids long. CDR3 in DNA: TGTGCCAGCTCACCACCGCAGGGACCCTATGGCTACACCTTC. It is translated as CASSPPQGPYGYTF.

The V call is TRBV12-3 or TRBV12-4, the J call TRBJ2-5; D is undetermined. V lost 6 bases, J lost 0 bases, and 11 bases lay in between. The CDR3 loop spans 14 amino acids. The CDR3 DNA is TGTGCCAGCAGCTCGGTGACATACCAAGAGACCCAGTACTTC. Protein product: CASSSVTYQETQYF.

The chain links TRBV9 to TRBJ1-1; perhaps TRBD1 as D (5 bases). Trimming pared 0 bases from V and 1 base from J, leaving 7 bases between. Per germline, CDR1 SGDLS and CDR2 YYNGEE. The CDR3 has 14 residues. Here the CDR3 reads CASSVAQGNTEAFF. The CDR3 DNA is TGTGCCAGCAGCGTAGCTCAGGGGAACACTGAAGCTTTCTTT.